The clone carrying this T cell receptor beta chain was counted between two and nine times. The antigen is unknown. Other DNA sequences in this sample translate to the same CDR3. This CDR3 is built from 13 residues. The germline V and J ends were trimmed by 1 base and 5 bases, with 6 bases remaining between them. Germline CDR1 reads KGHSH; CDR2 reads LQKENI. The source of the sample is a study of cytomegalovirus exposure and HLA in healthy donors. Overall study findings and caveats: Productive rates of about 87% or about 30% were seen for most TCR beta V segments in an earlier analysis. The only immune exposure information that was available was CMV serostatus. What a later analysis showed was that several of the most significant clusters appeared linked to common viral pathogens.

Researchers ran the PCR with 60 Vbeta and 13 Jbeta primers. TCRdb's copy holds only in-frame clones and misses some; the assay was immunoSEQ multiplex PCR. Here the sample spans 80,000 to 95,000 clones, over 55% being singletons. This chain connects TRBV18 to TRBJ1-5; possible D gene TRBD1, 5 bases. The material sequenced was PBMCs. The sequence came from a woman aged 30 to 39 in good health and CMV-seronegative. The CDR3 reads CASSPLRDQPQHF. Written as DNA, the CDR3 is TGTGCCAGCTCACCACTCAGGGATCAGCCCCAGCATTTT.